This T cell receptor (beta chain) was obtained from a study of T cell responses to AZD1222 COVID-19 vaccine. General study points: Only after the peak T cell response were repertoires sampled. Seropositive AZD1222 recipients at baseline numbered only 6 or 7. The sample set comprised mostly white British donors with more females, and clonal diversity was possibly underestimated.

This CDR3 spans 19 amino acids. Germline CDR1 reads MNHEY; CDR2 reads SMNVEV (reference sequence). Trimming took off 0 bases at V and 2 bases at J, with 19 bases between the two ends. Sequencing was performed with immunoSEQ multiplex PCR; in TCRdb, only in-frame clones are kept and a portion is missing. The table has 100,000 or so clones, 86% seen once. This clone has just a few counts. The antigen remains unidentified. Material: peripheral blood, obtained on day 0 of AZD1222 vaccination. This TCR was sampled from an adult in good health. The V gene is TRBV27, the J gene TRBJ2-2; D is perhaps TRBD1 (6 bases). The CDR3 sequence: CASSLSVGVTGINTGELFF. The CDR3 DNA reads TGTGCCAGCAGTTTATCCGTTGGGGTGACAGGAATCAACACCGGGGAGCTGTTTTTT.